These T cell receptor beta chains were read from a single sample in a study of T-cell memory formation after mild COVID-19. TCRdb analysed the 5' RACE reads with MiXCR anew, one entry per CDR3 protein. The sample lists about 430,000 distinct CDR3 sequences; 20% to 25% were seen once. What was sequenced was PBMCs or a T cell subset sorted from them (not recorded which). Receptor source: an adult woman who had mild COVID-19 (a few samples of this study predate the infection). Cell type and time point are not known. The CDR3 runs from the conserved cysteine through the conserved F or W. The D gene is left open where the match is weak. Only some rows state a clone size, as once, few, many or a class for expanded clones.

v_gene	j_gene	d_gene	abundance	CDR3aa	CDR3nt
TRBV20-1	TRBJ2-7	TRBD1	few	CSARGTVGEQYF	TGCAGTGCTAGGGGGACAGTCGGCGAGCAGTACTTC
TRBV14	TRBJ2-7	.	.	CASSRWGTYEQYF	TGTGCCAGCAGCCGTTGGGGCACCTACGAGCAGTACTTC
TRBV4-1	TRBJ2-7	TRBD1	few	CASSQYGTAAYEQYF	TGCGCCAGCAGCCAATACGGGACAGCGGCCTACGAGCAGTACTTC
TRBV7-2	TRBJ2-3	.	few	CASSLAAFTDTQYF	TGTGCCAGCAGCTTAGCCGCGTTCACAGATACGCAGTATTTT
TRBV12-3/TRBV12-4	TRBJ1-2	.	few	CASSLGTAWYYGYTF	TGTGCCAGCAGTTTAGGGACAGCCTGGTACTATGGCTACACCTTC
TRBV29-1	TRBJ2-3	.	.	CSVSELAGGTDTQYF	TGCAGCGTTTCCGAACTAGCTGGGGGCACAGATACGCAGTATTTT
TRBV7-9	TRBJ1-6	.	.	CASGFEGGGSFTLHF	TGTGCCAGCGGATTCGAGGGGGGGGGGTCTTTCACCCTCCACTTT
TRBV6-5	TRBJ2-7	.	.	CASSLSSYGEQYF	TGTGCCAGCAGTTTGTCGAGTTATGGCGAGCAGTACTTC
TRBV5-6	TRBJ2-1	.	.	CASSLRLEKPNEQFF	TGTGCCAGCAGCCTGCGACTAGAAAAACCCAATGAGCAGTTCTTC
TRBV6-5	TRBJ2-1	.	few	CASKTGSYNEQFF	TGTGCCAGCAAGACAGGTTCCTACAATGAGCAGTTCTTC
TRBV20-1	TRBJ2-3	.	few	CSARVQPLTDTQYF	TGCAGTGCTAGAGTACAGCCCCTCACAGATACGCAGTATTTT
TRBV11-2	TRBJ2-1	TRBD2	.	CASSLATSGGYNEQFF	TGTGCCAGCAGCTTAGCAACTAGCGGGGGCTACAATGAGCAGTTCTTC
TRBV7-2	TRBJ2-1	.	.	CASSSRDYNEQFF	TGTGCCAGCAGCTCCCGAGACTACAATGAGCAGTTCTTC
TRBV6-5	TRBJ2-1	.	.	CASSYGRGAPYNEQFF	TGTGCCAGCAGTTACGGACGAGGGGCCCCATACAATGAGCAGTTCTTC
TRBV25-1	TRBJ1-2	TRBD1	.	CASSTYRGHGYTF	TGTGCCAGCAGTACCTACAGGGGACATGGCTACACCTTC
TRBV12-3/TRBV12-4	TRBJ2-3	.	few	CATHPTGQWADTQYF	TGTGCCACGCATCCTACAGGGCAATGGGCAGATACGCAGTATTTT